The present TCR beta chain was sequenced within a study of control samples from healthy donors and cancer patients. Generated by immunoSEQ multiplex PCR, the TCRdb table keeps only in-frame clones and is missing some. The data hold fewer than 200,000 clones, with around 91% observed a single time. This CDR3 is 15 amino acids long. CDR1 is SGHKS and CDR2 is YYEKEE in the germline V gene (reference sequence). Deletions cut 4 bases from V and 0 bases from J, with 11 bases between. This chain joins TRBV5-5 and TRBJ2-1; no definite D call. This receptor was identified in a woman aged 45-60 years in good health. Sequencing was performed on blood. In DNA form, the CDR3 reads TGTGCCAGCAGCCGAGAGCAGACCTCCTACAATGAGCAGTTCTTC. Its translation: CASSREQTSYNEQFF.